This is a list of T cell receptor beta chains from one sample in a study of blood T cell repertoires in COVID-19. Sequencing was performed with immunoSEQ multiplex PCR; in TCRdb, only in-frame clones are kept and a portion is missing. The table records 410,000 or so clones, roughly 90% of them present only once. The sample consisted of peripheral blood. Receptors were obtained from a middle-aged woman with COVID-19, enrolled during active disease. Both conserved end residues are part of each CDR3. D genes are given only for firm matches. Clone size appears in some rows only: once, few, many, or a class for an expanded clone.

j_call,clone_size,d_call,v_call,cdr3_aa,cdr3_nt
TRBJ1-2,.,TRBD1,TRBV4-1,CASSQEETGGASYGYTF,TGCGCCAGCAGCCAAGAGGAAACAGGGGGCGCGAGTTATGGCTACACCTTC
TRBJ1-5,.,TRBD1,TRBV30,CAWSGWRGQDSNQPQHF,TGTGCCTGGAGTGGCTGGAGGGGGCAGGATAGCAATCAGCCCCAGCATTTT
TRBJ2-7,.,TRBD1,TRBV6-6,CASSLQGVGSYEQYF,TGTGCCAGCAGTCTGCAGGGGGTGGGATCCTACGAGCAGTACTTC
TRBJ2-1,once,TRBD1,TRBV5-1,CASSLRTGEGDEQFF,TGCGCCAGCAGCTTGCGGACAGGGGAAGGGGATGAGCAGTTCTTC
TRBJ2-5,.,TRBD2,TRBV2,CASSDQRGGSETQYF,TGTGCCAGCAGTGACCAGCGGGGGGGTAGCGAGACCCAGTACTTC
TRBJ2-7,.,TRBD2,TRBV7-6,CASSLEVGGTSVGGSVEQYF,TGTGCCAGCAGCTTAGAAGTAGGTGGGACTAGCGTGGGGGGAAGCGTGGAGCAGTACTTC
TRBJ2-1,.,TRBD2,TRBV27,CASKSGGPASSYNEQFF,TGTGCCAGCAAGAGCGGGGGACCCGCAAGCTCCTACAATGAGCAGTTCTTC
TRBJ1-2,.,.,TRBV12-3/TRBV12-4,CASSYYKQAGYTF,TGTGCCAGCAGTTACTATAAACAGGCTGGCTACACCTTC
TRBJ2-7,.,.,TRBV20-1,CSASASSYEQYF,TGCAGTGCTAGTGCGAGCTCCTACGAGCAGTACTTC
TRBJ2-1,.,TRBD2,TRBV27,CASSRDYLYNEQFF,TGTGCCAGCAGCCGGGACTACCTCTACAATGAGCAGTTCTTC
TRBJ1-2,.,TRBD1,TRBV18,CASSLSQGAVSGYTF,TGTGCCAGCTCACTCTCCCAGGGGGCGGTTTCGGGCTACACCTTC
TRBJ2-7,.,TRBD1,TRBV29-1,CSTRDRVFEQYF,TGCAGCACCCGGGACAGAGTCTTCGAGCAGTACTTC
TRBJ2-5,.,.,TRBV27,CASSSHRVFQETQYF,TGTGCCAGCAGCTCACATCGGGTGTTCCAAGAGACCCAGTACTTC
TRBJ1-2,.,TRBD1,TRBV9,CASSPRTGEYNYGYTF,TGTGCCAGCAGCCCCAGGACAGGGGAATATAACTATGGCTACACCTTC
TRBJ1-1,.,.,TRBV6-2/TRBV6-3,CASSYLRGNTEAFF,TGTGCCAGCAGTTACCTTCGGGGGAACACTGAAGCTTTCTTT
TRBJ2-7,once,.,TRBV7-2,CASSLLGPGEQYF,TGTGCCAGCAGCTTACTCGGGCCGGGGGAGCAGTACTTC
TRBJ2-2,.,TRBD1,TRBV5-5,CASSSTTGTVFTGELFF,TGTGCCAGCAGCTCTACAACCGGGACAGTTTTCACCGGGGAGCTGTTTTTT
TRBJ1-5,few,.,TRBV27,CASSLNGYSNQPQHF,TGTGCCAGCAGTTTGAACGGTTATAGCAATCAGCCCCAGCATTTT
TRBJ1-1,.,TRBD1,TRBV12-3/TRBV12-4,CASSRQGYTEAFF,TGTGCCAGCAGCCGACAGGGGTACACTGAAGCTTTCTTT
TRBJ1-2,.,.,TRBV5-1,CASHEESYGYTF,TGCGCCAGCCACGAGGAGTCATATGGCTACACCTTC
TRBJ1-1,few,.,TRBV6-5,CASFMNTEAFF,TGTGCCAGCTTTATGAACACTGAAGCTTTCTTT
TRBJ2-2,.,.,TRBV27,CASSFRDTGELFF,TGTGCCAGCAGTTTCAGGGACACCGGGGAGCTGTTTTTT
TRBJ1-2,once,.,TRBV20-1,CSASLQGTGYTF,TGCAGTGCTAGTCTGCAGGGAACTGGCTACACCTTC
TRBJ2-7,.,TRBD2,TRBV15,CATSSNPLAGVYEQYF,TGTGCCACCAGCAGCAACCCCCTAGCGGGAGTCTACGAGCAGTACTTC
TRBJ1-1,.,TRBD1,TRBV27,CASSSYGTGNTEAFF,TGTGCCAGCAGTTCTTACGGGACAGGGAACACTGAAGCTTTCTTT
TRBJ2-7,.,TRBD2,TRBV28,CASSTSGYNSEQYF,TGTGCCAGCAGTACTAGCGGGTATAACAGCGAGCAGTACTTC
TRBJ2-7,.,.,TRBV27,CASSLRQGPSYEQYF,TGTGCCAGCAGTTTAAGGCAGGGCCCGTCCTACGAGCAGTACTTC
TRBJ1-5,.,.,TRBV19,CASSIVYDQPQHF,TGTGCCAGTAGTATTGTATATGATCAGCCCCAGCATTTT
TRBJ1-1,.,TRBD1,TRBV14,CASSQVRGQAFF,TGTGCCAGCAGCCAAGTGAGGGGGCAAGCTTTCTTT
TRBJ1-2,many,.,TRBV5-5,CASSLDPHSAGYTF,TGTGCCAGCAGCTTGGACCCCCACAGTGCGGGCTACACCTTC
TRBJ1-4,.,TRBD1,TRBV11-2,CASSLGQGTTNEKLFF,TGTGCCAGCAGCTTGGGACAGGGGACAACTAATGAAAAACTGTTTTTT
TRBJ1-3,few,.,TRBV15,CATSRDTGSGNTIYF,TGTGCCACCAGCAGAGATACAGGCTCTGGAAACACCATATATTTT
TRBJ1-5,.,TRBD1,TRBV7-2,CASSLVTGNRNQPQHF,TGTGCCAGCAGCTTAGTGACAGGGAATCGCAATCAGCCCCAGCATTTT
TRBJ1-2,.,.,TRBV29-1,CSVLIDGGAYGYTF,TGCAGCGTCCTCATAGACGGAGGGGCCTATGGCTACACCTTC
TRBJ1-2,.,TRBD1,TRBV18,CASSPAQGVNGYTF,TGTGCCAGCTCACCAGCACAGGGGGTAAACGGCTACACCTTC
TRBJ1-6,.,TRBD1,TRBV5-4,CASSDTTGGKFHSPLHF,TGTGCCAGCAGCGATACCACAGGGGGGAAGTTTCATTCACCCCTCCACTTT
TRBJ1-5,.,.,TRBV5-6,CASHKIGAGEQPQHF,TGTGCCAGCCATAAAATCGGGGCAGGGGAACAGCCCCAGCATTTT
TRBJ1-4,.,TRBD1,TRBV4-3,CASSRGTGRNEKLFF,TGCGCCAGCAGCCGCGGGACAGGGCGGAACGAAAAACTGTTTTTT
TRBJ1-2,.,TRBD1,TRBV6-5,CASSLTGERGYTF,TGTGCCAGCAGTCTGACAGGGGAGAGGGGCTACACCTTC
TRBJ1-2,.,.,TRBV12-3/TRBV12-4,CASSLQGSYGYTF,TGTGCCAGCAGTTTGCAGGGATCCTATGGCTACACCTTC
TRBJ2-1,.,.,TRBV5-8,CASSPLIRGEQFF,TGTGCCAGCAGCCCCCTAATCCGAGGGGAGCAGTTCTTC
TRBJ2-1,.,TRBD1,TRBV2,CASKRNTGGYFNEQFF,TGTGCCAGCAAGAGGAACACAGGGGGCTATTTCAATGAGCAGTTCTTC
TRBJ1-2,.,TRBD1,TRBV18,CASSGDSNYGYTF,TGTGCCAGCTCAGGGGACAGCAACTATGGCTACACCTTC
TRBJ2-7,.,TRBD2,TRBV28,CASSPLAGDYEQYF,TGTGCCAGCAGTCCACTAGCGGGAGACTACGAGCAGTACTTC
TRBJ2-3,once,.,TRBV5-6,CASSLGGPTDTQYF,TGTGCCAGCAGCTTGGGGGGGCCCACAGATACGCAGTATTTT
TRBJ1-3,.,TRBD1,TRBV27,CASSPWGQGGNTIYF,TGTGCCAGCAGTCCTTGGGGACAGGGTGGAAACACCATATATTTT
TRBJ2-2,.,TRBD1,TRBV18,CASSGQVRMTGELFF,TGTGCCAGCTCAGGACAGGTCAGGATGACCGGGGAGCTGTTTTTT
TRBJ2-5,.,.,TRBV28,CASSLGRGVQETQYF,TGTGCCAGCAGTTTAGGCAGGGGCGTCCAAGAGACCCAGTACTTC
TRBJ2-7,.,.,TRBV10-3,CAISPRGAVDEQYF,TGTGCCATCTCACCACGGGGGGCTGTGGACGAGCAGTACTTC
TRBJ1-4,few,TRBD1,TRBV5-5,CASSDPGQSILANEKLFF,TGTGCCAGCAGCGATCCGGGACAGTCCATTCTCGCTAATGAAAAACTGTTTTTT
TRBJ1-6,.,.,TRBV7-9,CASSGDGLFGSPLHF,TGTGCCAGCAGCGGTGACGGACTCTTTGGTTCACCCCTCCACTTT
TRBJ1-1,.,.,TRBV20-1,CSASSGARMNTEAFF,TGCAGTGCTAGTTCAGGGGCAAGAATGAACACTGAAGCTTTCTTT
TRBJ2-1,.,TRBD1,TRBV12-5,CASEVGTGYNEQFF,TGTGCTAGTGAGGTGGGGACAGGTTACAATGAGCAGTTCTTC